This TCR beta chain was sequenced during a study of T cell repertoires in cytomegalovirus infection (dated by TCRdb to the late 2010s). Background for the entire study: Because public TCR beta signatures pointed to carriage of CMV infection together with the matching HLA type, the HLA type of each donor mattered for the analysis. On the study overall, not on this receptor specifically: The ex vivo response was dominated by HLA-C-restricted CMV-specific TCR beta clonotypes, which also provided the single most frequent clonotype in two of eight donors. Carriers of CMV infection plus the relevant HLA type were discriminated by the cumulative frequency of public TCR beta family members in the study cohort and in an independent approximately 350-donor cohort.

This clonotype was counted many times. The specificity of this receptor is unknown. The input lacks base qualities; no much larger clone sits a single base away. For sequencing, an Illumina HiSeq 1500 was employed. TCRdb reran the public reads through fastp at Q25 and MiXCR, keeping productive beta chains. Duplicate CDR3 protein sequences are folded into a single record with the most common DNA and genes. The table for this sample lists approximately 250,000 distinct CDR3 sequences; 5% to 8.5% of them were counted only once. The ten largest clones take up about 6% of the sample. The CDR3 holds 15 amino acids from the cysteine to the phenylalanine. This entry keeps only the CDR3 DNA: 45 bases, framed from base 1. The CDR1 and CDR2 encoded by the germline V gene are SGHTA and FQGNSA. V sheds 5 bases and J sheds 4 bases, leaving 15 bases between their ends.

The sequence came from a human donor in good health (CMV status not recorded). Some clones in this sample may be carry-over from other donors' samples. The chain uses TRBV7-2 and TRBJ2-1; tentative D gene TRBD1, with 6 bases matching. The source material was PBMCs. The sequenced DNA is TGTGCCAGCAGCCGGGACACTACCTCTTACAATGAGCAGTTCTTC. Translated, this is CASSRDTTSYNEQFF.